This T cell receptor (beta chain) was captured by sequencing in a study of T cell repertoires in cytomegalovirus infection. Study overall: In public TCR beta signatures, there were indications of both CMV infection and matching HLA type.

Using its own MiXCR run on the reads, TCRdb lists one record per CDR3 protein. The data show roughly 230,000 distinct CDR3 sequences, about 5.9% seen once. A note on this clonotype: Its specificity is unknown.

The study's findings and limits: HLA-C-restricted CMV clonotypes gave the most frequent clonotype in two of eight donors. Using cumulative public TCR beta family frequency, the authors identified those who carried CMV together with the relevant HLA.

Trimming shortened V by 3 bases and J by 5 bases, and 13 bases separated the two germline ends. The germline V gene has CDR1 KGHDR and CDR2 SFDVKD. This CDR3 has 14 residues. The chain has TRBV24-1 and TRBJ2-7; tentative D call: TRBD2 (5 bases). The sequence was obtained from a human donor in good health (CMV status not recorded). Some clones in this sample may be carry-over from other donors' samples. Sequencing was done on a sample of PBMCs. DNA of the CDR3: TGTGCCACCAGTGATGGTGGGAGTCGGAACGAGCAGTACTTC. The encoded protein is CATSDGGSRNEQYF.